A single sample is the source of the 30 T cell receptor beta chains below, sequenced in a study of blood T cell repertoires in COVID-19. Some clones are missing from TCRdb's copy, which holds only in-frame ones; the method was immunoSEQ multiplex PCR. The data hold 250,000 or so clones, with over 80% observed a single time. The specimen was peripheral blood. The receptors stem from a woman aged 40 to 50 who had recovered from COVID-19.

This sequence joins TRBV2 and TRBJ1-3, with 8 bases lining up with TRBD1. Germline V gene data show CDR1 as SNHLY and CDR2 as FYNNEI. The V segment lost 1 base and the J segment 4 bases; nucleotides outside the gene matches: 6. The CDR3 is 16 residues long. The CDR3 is CASSEGMTGVGNTIYF. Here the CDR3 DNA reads TGTGCCAGCAGTGAAGGAATGACAGGGGTGGGAAACACCATATATTTT.

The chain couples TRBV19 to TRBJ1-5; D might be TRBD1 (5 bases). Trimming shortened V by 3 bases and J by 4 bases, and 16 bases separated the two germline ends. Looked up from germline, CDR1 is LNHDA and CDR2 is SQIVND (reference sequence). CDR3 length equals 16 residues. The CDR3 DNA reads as TGTGCCAGTAGTATGGGCCGACAGACCAATAATCAGCCCCAGCATTTT. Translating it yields CASSMGRQTNNQPQHF.

DNA for the CDR3: TGTGCCACCAGGCCCGGGCAGGGTGGCGATGAAGCTTTCTTT. Residues: CATRPGQGGDEAFF. This chain connects TRBV24-1 to TRBJ1-1; D is perhaps TRBD1 (5 bases). The V end was cut by 7 bases, the J end by 7 bases, with 18 bases between. The length of the CDR3 is 14 residues. Per the germline V gene, CDR1 is KGHDR and CDR2 is SFDVKD.

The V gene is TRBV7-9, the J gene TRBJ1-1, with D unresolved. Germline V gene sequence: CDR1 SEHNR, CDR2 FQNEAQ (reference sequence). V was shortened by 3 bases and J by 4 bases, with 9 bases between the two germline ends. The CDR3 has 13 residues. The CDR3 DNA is TGTGCCAGCAGCTTTGTAGGGAGCACTGAAGCTTTCTTT. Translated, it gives CASSFVGSTEAFF.

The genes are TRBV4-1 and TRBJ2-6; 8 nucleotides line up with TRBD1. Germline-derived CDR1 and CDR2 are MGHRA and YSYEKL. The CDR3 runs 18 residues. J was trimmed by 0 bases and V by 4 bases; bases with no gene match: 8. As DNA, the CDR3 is TGCGCCAGCAGCCGCCCGGGACAGGTGAGCTCTGGGGCCAACGTCCTGACTTTC. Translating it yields CASSRPGQVSSGANVLTF.

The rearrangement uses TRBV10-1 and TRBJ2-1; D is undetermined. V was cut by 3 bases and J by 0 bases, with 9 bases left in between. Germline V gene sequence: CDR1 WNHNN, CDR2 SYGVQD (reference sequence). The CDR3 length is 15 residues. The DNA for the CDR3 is TGCGCCAGCAGTGATCCAACTACCTCCTACAATGAGCAGTTCTTC. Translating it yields CASSDPTTSYNEQFF.

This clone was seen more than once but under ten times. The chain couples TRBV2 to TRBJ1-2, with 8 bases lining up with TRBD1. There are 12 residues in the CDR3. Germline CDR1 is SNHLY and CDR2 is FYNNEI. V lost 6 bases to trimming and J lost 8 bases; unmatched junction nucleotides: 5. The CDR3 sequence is CASSATGEGYTF. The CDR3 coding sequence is TGTGCCAGCAGCGCGACAGGGGAAGGCTACACCTTC.

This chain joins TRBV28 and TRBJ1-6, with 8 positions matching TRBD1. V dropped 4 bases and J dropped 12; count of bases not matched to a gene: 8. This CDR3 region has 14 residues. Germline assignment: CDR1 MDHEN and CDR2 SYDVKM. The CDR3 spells CASSSDRGWVPLHF. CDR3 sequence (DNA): TGTGCCAGCAGTTCTGACAGGGGATGGGTACCCCTCCACTTT.

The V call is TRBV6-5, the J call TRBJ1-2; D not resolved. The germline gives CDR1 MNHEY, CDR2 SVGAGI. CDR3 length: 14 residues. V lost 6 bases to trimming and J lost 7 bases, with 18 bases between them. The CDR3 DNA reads TGTGCCAGCAGCTCCACCACGGTAGCCGGTGGCTACACCTTC. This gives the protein CASSSTTVAGGYTF.

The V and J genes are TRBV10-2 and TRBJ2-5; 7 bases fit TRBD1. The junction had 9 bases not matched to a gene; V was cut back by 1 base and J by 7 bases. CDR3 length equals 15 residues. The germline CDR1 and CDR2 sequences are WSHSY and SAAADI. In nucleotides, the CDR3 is TGCGCCAGCAGTGAGTTGACAGGGACCCACGGGACCCAGTACTTC. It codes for CASSELTGTHGTQYF.

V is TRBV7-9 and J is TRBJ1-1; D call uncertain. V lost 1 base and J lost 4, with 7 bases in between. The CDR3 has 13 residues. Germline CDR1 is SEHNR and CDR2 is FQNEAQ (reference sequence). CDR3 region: CASSLVASTEAFF. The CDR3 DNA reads TGTGCCAGCAGCTTAGTGGCCAGCACTGAAGCTTTCTTT.

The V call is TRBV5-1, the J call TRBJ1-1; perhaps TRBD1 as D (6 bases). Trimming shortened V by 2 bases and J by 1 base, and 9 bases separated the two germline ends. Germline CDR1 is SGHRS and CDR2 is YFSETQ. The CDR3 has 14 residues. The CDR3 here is CASSFNRANTEAFF. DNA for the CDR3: TGCGCCAGCAGCTTCAACAGGGCGAACACTGAAGCTTTCTTT.

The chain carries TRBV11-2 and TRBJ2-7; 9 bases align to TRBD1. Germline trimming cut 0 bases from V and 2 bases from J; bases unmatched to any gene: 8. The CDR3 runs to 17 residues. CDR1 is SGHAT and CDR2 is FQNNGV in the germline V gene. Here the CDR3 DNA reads TGTGCCAGCAGCTTAGATCGGGGGACAGGGAGACCCTACGAGCAGTACTTC. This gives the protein CASSLDRGTGRPYEQYF.

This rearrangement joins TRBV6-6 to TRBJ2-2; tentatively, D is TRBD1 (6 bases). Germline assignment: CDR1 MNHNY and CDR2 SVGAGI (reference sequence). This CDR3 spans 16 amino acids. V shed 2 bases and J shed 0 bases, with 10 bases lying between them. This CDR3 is CASSYATGTNTGELFF. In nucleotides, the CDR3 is TGTGCCAGCAGTTACGCTACAGGGACGAACACCGGGGAGCTGTTTTTT.

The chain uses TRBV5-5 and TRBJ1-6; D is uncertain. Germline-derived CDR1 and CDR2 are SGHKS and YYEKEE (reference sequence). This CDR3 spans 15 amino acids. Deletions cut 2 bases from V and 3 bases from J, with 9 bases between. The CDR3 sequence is CASSFLGRYNSPLHF. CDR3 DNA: TGTGCCAGCAGCTTTTTGGGCCGCTATAATTCACCCCTCCACTTT.

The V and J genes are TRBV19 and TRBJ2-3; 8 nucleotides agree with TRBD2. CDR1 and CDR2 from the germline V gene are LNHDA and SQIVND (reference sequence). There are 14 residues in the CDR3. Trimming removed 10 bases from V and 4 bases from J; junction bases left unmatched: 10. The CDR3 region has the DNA TGTGCCACCTCCCCGGGACTAGAAGCAGATACGCAGTATTTT. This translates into CATSPGLEADTQYF.

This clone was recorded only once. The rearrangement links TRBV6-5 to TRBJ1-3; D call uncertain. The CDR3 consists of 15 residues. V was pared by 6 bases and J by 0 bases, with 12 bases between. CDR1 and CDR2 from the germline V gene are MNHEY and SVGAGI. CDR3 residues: CASSPYGYSGNTIYF. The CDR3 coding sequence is TGTGCCAGCAGCCCCTACGGGTACTCTGGAAACACCATATATTTT.

The CDR3 loop is CATSETDSNQPQHF. The CDR3 DNA follows: TGTGCCACCAGTGAAACGGACTCGAATCAGCCCCAGCATTTT. The V call is TRBV24-1, the J call TRBJ1-5; D is ambiguous. The CDR3 is made up of 14 amino acids. Germline lookup yields CDR1 KGHDR and CDR2 SFDVKD. Trimming took off 4 bases at V and 4 bases at J, with 10 bases between the two ends.

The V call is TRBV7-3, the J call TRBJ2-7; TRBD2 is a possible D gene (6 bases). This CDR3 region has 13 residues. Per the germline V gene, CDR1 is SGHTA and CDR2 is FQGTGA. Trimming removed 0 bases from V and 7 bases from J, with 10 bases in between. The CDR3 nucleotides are TGTGCCAGCAGCTTAACCGGGACTGGGGAGCAGTACTTC. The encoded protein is CASSLTGTGEQYF.

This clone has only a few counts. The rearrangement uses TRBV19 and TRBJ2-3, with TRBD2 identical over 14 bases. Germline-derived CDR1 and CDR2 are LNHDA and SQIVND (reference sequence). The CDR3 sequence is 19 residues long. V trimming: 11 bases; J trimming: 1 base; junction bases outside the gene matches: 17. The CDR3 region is CAGPWTSGGPLDRTDTQYF. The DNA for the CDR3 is TGTGCCGGACCGTGGACTAGCGGGGGGCCCCTAGATCGCACAGATACGCAGTATTTT. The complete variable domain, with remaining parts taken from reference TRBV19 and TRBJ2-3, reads DGGITQSPKYLFRKEGQNVTLSCEQNLNHDAMYWYRQDPGQGLRLIYYSQIVNDFQKGDIAEGYSVSREKKESFPLTVTSAQKNPTAFYLCAGPWTSGGPLDRTDTQYFGPGTRLTVL.

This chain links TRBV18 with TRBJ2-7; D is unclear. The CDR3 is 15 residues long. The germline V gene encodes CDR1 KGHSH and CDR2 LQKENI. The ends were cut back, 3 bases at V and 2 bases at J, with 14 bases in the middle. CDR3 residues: CASSPDRVSTYEQYF. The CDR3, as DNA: TGTGCCAGCTCACCTGATCGAGTGAGCACCTACGAGCAGTACTTC.

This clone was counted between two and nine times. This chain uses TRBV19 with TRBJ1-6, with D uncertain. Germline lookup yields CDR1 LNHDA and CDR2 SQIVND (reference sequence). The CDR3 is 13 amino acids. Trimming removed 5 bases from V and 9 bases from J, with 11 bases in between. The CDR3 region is CASSWRRASPLHF. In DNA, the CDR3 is TGTGCCAGTAGTTGGCGGAGGGCTTCACCCCTCCACTTT.

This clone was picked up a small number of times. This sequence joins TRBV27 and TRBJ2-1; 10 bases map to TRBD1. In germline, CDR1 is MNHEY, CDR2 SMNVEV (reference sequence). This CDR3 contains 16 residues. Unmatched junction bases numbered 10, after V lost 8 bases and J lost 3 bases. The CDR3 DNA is TGTGCCAGCCGCTTCCGACAGGGGGCGGGCTACAATGAGCAGTTCTTC. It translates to CASRFRQGAGYNEQFF.

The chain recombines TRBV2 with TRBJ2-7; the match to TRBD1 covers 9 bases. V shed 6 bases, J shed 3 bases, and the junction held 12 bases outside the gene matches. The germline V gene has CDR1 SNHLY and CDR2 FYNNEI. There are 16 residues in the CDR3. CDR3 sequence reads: CASSQGLPGQGYEQYF. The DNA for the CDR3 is TGTGCCAGCAGCCAAGGCCTACCGGGACAGGGCTACGAGCAGTACTTC.

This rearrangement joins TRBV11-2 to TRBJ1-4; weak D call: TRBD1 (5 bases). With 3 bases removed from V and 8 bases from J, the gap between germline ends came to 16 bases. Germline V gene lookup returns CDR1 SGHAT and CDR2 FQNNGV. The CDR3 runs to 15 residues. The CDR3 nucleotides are TGTGCCAGCAGCTTTCGGGGGGATGATACCGAAAAACTGTTTTTT. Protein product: CASSFRGDDTEKLFF.

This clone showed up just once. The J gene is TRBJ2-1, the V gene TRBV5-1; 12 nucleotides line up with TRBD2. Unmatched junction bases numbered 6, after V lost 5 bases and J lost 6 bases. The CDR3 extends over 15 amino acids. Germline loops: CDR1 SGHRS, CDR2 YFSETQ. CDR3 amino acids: CASRPSGGAGNEQFF. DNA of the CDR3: TGCGCCAGCAGGCCTAGCGGGGGGGCTGGCAATGAGCAGTTCTTC.

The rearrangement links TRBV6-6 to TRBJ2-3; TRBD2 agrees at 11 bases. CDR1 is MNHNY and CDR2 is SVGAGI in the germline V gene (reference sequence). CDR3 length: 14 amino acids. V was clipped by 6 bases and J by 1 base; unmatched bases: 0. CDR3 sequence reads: CASRTSGGTDTQYF. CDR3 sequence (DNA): TGTGCCAGCAGGACTAGCGGGGGCACAGATACGCAGTATTTT.

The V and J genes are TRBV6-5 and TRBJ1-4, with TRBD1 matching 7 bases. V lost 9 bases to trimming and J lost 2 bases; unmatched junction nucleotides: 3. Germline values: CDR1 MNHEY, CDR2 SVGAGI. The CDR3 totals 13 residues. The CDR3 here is CASDRATNEKLFF. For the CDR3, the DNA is TGTGCCAGTGACAGGGCGACTAATGAAAAACTGTTTTTT.

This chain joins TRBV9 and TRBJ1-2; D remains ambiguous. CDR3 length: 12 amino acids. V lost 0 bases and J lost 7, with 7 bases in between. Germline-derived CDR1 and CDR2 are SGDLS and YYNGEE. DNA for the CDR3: TGTGCCAGCAGCGTAGTTCGGGGTGGCTACACCTTC. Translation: CASSVVRGGYTF.

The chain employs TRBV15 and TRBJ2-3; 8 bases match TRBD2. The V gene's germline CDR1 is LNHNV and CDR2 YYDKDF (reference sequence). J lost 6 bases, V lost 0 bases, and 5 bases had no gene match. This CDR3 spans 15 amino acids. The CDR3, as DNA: TGTGCCACCAGCAGAGACCGGGGGGGAACTGATACGCAGTATTTT. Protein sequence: CATSRDRGGTDTQYF.